Listed below are T cell receptor beta chains from one sample, sequenced in a study of blood T cell repertoires in COVID-19. Generated by immunoSEQ multiplex PCR, the TCRdb table keeps only in-frame clones and is missing some. This sample has about 350,000 clones, with 88% found just once. The sequencing sample was made of peripheral blood. Every receptor here comes from a woman in her seventies with COVID-19, enrolled during active disease. Both conserved end residues are part of each CDR3. Fields, in order: J gene, clone size, D gene, V gene, CDR3 protein, CDR3 DNA. The D gene is left open where the match is weak. Expanded clones get a size class; other rows say once, few or many, or leave the size out.

>TRBJ2-3|-|TRBD2|TRBV11-2
CASSLGLAGRLGDTQYF
TGTGCCAGCAGCCTAGGACTAGCGGGGCGGCTCGGAGATACGCAGTATTTT
>TRBJ2-7|-|-|TRBV27
CASRRYEDYEQYF
TGTGCCAGCAGGCGCTATGAGGACTACGAGCAGTACTTC
>TRBJ2-3|-|-|TRBV29-1
CSVGREQGVTQYF
TGCAGCGTGGGCCGAGAGCAGGGCGTTACGCAGTATTTT
>TRBJ1-1|few|TRBD1|TRBV7-6
CASSLEKAGGYMNTEAFF
TGTGCCAGCAGCTTAGAAAAGGCAGGGGGCTACATGAACACTGAAGCTTTCTTT
>TRBJ1-6|once|TRBD1|TRBV24-1
CATSDIRTGVKNSPLHF
TGTGCCACCAGTGATATCCGGACAGGGGTGAAGAATTCACCCCTCCACTTT
>TRBJ1-1|-|TRBD1|TRBV3-1/TRBV3-2
CASSYGQGDTEAFF
TGTGCCAGCAGTTACGGACAGGGCGACACTGAAGCTTTCTTT
>TRBJ2-3|-|TRBD1|TRBV28
CASRADRFWTDTQYF
TGTGCCAGCAGAGCGGACAGGTTTTGGACAGATACGCAGTATTTT
>TRBJ2-3|few|-|TRBV2
CASSSKTADTQYF
TGTGCCAGCAGCTCAAAGACAGCAGATACGCAGTATTTT
>TRBJ1-1|-|-|TRBV19
CASNGRVNLAFF
TGTGCCAGTAACGGTAGAGTAAACCTAGCTTTCTTT
>TRBJ1-1|-|-|TRBV12-3/TRBV12-4
CASSLGQFEAFF
TGTGCCAGCAGCCTAGGACAGTTTGAAGCTTTCTTT
>TRBJ1-2|-|TRBD1|TRBV28
CATVDRVNYGYTF
TGTGCCACCGTGGACAGGGTTAACTATGGCTACACCTTC
>TRBJ2-1|-|-|TRBV11-3
CASKGAGTYNEQFF
TGTGCCAGCAAGGGAGCGGGCACCTACAATGAGCAGTTCTTC
>TRBJ2-3|-|-|TRBV23-1
CASSQSYPRGILSDTQYF
TGCGCCAGCAGTCAATCATATCCCAGGGGCATATTGTCAGATACGCAGTATTTT
>TRBJ2-7|many|-|TRBV28
CASSWRGEEREQYF
TGTGCCAGCAGTTGGAGGGGAGAGGAACGAGAGCAGTACTTC
>TRBJ1-1|-|TRBD1|TRBV4-1
CASSQARDSEAFF
TGCGCCAGCAGCCAAGCCCGGGACAGTGAAGCTTTCTTT
>TRBJ2-7|few|TRBD1|TRBV5-6
CASSPTGNYPYEQYF
TGTGCCAGCAGCCCGACAGGGAACTATCCCTACGAGCAGTACTTC
>TRBJ2-7|-|TRBD1|TRBV27
CASSRRTGVPYEQYF
TGTGCCAGCAGTAGGAGGACAGGGGTGCCCTACGAGCAGTACTTC
>TRBJ1-1|-|TRBD1|TRBV7-6
CASSLDGQAYRNTEAFF
TGTGCCAGCAGCTTAGATGGACAGGCCTATAGGAACACTGAAGCTTTCTTT
>TRBJ1-6|-|TRBD1|TRBV28
CASSIPGQSYNSPLHF
TGTGCCAGCAGTATCCCGGGACAGAGCTATAATTCACCCCTCCACTTT
>TRBJ1-2|-|TRBD1|TRBV19
CASSPNRGDGYTF
TGTGCCAGTAGTCCCAACAGGGGGGATGGCTACACCTTC
>TRBJ2-1|-|-|TRBV18
CASSPKVDSPRYYEQFF
TGTGCCAGCTCACCAAAGGTAGACAGTCCCAGGTACTATGAGCAGTTCTTC
>TRBJ2-7|-|-|TRBV19
CASTPDRDSYEQYF
TGTGCCAGTACCCCGGACAGAGACTCCTACGAGCAGTACTTC
>TRBJ2-1|-|TRBD2|TRBV5-1
CASSTLGLERLNEQFF
TGCGCCAGCAGCACCCTCGGACTAGAAAGACTCAATGAGCAGTTCTTC
>TRBJ1-1|-|TRBD1|TRBV4-3
CASSKIPGTGNTEAFF
TGCGCCAGCAGCAAGATACCCGGGACAGGGAACACTGAAGCTTTCTTT
>TRBJ2-5|-|-|TRBV10-2
CASSESVGSPGRETQYF
TGCGCCAGCAGTGAGTCTGTGGGGTCACCGGGGAGAGAGACCCAGTACTTC
>TRBJ2-3|-|-|TRBV19
CASRTPRGSTDTQYF
TGTGCCAGTAGAACCCCCCGCGGAAGCACAGATACGCAGTATTTT
>TRBJ1-6|-|-|TRBV4-2
CASSQETGQVNSPLHF
TGTGCCAGCAGCCAAGAAACAGGTCAGGTTAATTCACCCCTCCACTTT
>TRBJ2-7|few|TRBD1|TRBV10-1
CASSTRDRGTCEQYF
TGCGCCAGCAGTACTAGGGACAGGGGAACCTGCGAGCAGTACTTC
>TRBJ1-1|once|-|TRBV28
CASSSISGTKGEAFF
TGTGCCAGCAGTTCTATCTCCGGGACAAAGGGAGAAGCTTTCTTT
>TRBJ1-2|-|-|TRBV6-5
CASSYGPYGYTF
TGTGCCAGCAGTTACGGGCCCTATGGCTACACCTTC
>TRBJ2-2|once|-|TRBV10-3
CAISEWESTGELFF
TGTGCCATCAGTGAGTGGGAGAGCACCGGGGAGCTGTTTTTT
>TRBJ2-1|-|TRBD2|TRBV9
CASSVGSSGGFEQFF
TGTGCCAGCAGCGTAGGGAGTAGCGGGGGGTTTGAGCAGTTCTTC
>TRBJ1-2|-|-|TRBV28
CASISGAINYGYTF
TGTGCCAGCATATCAGGGGCGATTAACTATGGCTACACCTTC
>TRBJ2-7|-|TRBD2|TRBV5-1
CASSLDGGGTSYEQYF
TGCGCCAGCAGCTTGGATGGCGGGGGGACCTCCTACGAGCAGTACTTC
>TRBJ1-2|once|TRBD1|TRBV5-6
CASSGTGSIYGYTF
TGTGCCAGCAGCGGGACAGGGTCAATCTATGGCTACACCTTC
>TRBJ2-7|-|-|TRBV28
CASSLFTRDEQYF
TGTGCCAGCAGTTTATTTACCAGGGACGAGCAGTACTTC
>TRBJ1-2|few|TRBD1|TRBV28
CASRGTGEGGYTF
TGTGCCAGCAGGGGGACAGGGGAGGGTGGCTACACCTTC
>TRBJ1-1|-|-|TRBV29-1
CSVGPGNTEAFF
TGCAGCGTTGGCCCAGGGAACACTGAAGCTTTCTTT
>TRBJ2-1|-|-|TRBV30
CAWKLERALYNEQFF
TGTGCCTGGAAGTTGGAGCGGGCCCTTTACAATGAGCAGTTCTTC
>TRBJ2-1|-|TRBD1|TRBV19
CASSSLDRGQRNNEQFF
TGTGCCAGTAGTTCACTAGACAGGGGGCAGAGAAACAATGAGCAGTTCTTC
>TRBJ2-7|-|-|TRBV19
CASSPRFAYEQYF
TGTGCCAGTAGTCCCCGTTTCGCCTACGAGCAGTACTTC
>TRBJ1-1|once|TRBD1|TRBV27
CASSLGTGGTEAFF
TGTGCCAGCAGTTTAGGGACAGGAGGGACTGAAGCTTTCTTT
>TRBJ2-5|once|TRBD1|TRBV7-9
CASSLNGDSKETQYF
TGTGCCAGCAGCTTAAATGGGGACAGCAAAGAGACCCAGTACTTC
>TRBJ1-2|-|-|TRBV9
CASSDRVVDGYTF
TGTGCCAGCAGCGACAGGGTTGTAGATGGCTACACCTTC